The TCR beta chain described here comes from a study of T cell changes during pregnancy in multiple sclerosis. The CDR3 covers 12 residues. V dropped 0 bases and J dropped 7 bases, with 6 bases sitting between them. Germline V gene sequence: CDR1 MNHEY, CDR2 SVGAGI. The count of this clone is one. Assay: immunoSEQ multiplex PCR; the TCRdb copy retains only in-frame clones and omits some. The sample shows fewer than 80,000 clones, roughly 90% of them seen only once. The source is a female donor in good health, enrolled as a control in a pregnancy study. J is TRBJ1-1 and V is TRBV6-5; D remains ambiguous. Sequenced here: CD4+ T cells from peripheral blood mononuclear cells, sampled in the third trimester of pregnancy. The CDR3: CASSYSAGEAFF. The CDR3 region has the DNA TGTGCCAGCAGTTACTCAGCGGGTGAAGCTTTCTTT.